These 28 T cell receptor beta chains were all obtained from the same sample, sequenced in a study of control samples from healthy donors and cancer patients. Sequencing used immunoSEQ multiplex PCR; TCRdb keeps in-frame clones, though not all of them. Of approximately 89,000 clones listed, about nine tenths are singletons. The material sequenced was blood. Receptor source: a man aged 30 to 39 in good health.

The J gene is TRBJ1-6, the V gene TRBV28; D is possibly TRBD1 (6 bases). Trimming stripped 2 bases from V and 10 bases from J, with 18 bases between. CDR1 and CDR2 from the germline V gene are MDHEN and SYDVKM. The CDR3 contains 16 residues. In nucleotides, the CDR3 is TGTGCCAGCAGTTTACGGGGGGGCGGAGGGGGGTCACCCCTCCACTTT. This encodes CASSLRGGGGGSPLHF.

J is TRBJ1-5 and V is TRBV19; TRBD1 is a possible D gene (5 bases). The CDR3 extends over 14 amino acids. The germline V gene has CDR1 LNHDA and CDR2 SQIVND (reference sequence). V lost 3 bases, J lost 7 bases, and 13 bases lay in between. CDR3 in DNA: TGTGCCAGTAGTATCGATCGGGGGTACCAGCCCCAGCATTTT. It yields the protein CASSIDRGYQPQHF.

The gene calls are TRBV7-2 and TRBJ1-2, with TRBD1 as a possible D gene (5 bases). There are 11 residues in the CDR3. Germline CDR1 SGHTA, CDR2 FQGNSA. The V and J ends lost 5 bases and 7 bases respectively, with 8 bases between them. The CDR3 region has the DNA TGTGCCAGCAGCCGGGGGGTTGGCTACACCTTC. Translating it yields CASSRGVGYTF.

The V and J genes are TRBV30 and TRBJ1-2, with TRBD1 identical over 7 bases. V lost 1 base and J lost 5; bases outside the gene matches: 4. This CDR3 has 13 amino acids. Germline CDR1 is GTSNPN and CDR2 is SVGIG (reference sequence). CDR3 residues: CAWSEGGGYGYTF. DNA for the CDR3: TGTGCCTGGAGTGAAGGGGGCGGGTATGGCTACACCTTC.

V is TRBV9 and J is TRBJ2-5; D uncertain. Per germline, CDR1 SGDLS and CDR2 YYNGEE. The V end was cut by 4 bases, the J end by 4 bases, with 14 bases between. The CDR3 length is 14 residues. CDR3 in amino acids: CASSTGAPSETQYF. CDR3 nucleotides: TGTGCCAGCAGCACCGGCGCACCTTCAGAGACCCAGTACTTC.

DNA for the CDR3: TGTGCCAGCAGTGACTCGGGGGGCTACACAGATACGCAGTATTTT. The encoded protein is CASSDSGGYTDTQYF. The V gene is TRBV6-4, the J gene TRBJ2-3; tentatively, D is TRBD1 or TRBD2 (6 bases each). The CDR3 spans 15 residues. V was pared by 0 bases and J by 2 bases, with 9 bases between. The V gene's germline CDR1 is MRHNA and CDR2 SNTAGT.

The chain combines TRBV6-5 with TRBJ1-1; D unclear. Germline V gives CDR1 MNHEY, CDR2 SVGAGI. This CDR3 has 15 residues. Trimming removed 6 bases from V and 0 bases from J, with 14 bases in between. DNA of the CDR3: TGTGCCAGCAGCCCCATAGCGGTCATGAACACTGAAGCTTTCTTT. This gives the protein CASSPIAVMNTEAFF.

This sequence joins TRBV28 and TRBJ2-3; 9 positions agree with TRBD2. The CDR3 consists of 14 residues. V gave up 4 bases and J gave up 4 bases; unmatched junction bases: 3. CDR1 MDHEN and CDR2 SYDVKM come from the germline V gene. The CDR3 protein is CASSWGLAPDTQYF. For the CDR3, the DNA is TGTGCCAGCAGTTGGGGACTAGCCCCAGATACGCAGTATTTT. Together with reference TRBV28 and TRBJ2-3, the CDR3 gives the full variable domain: DVKVTQSSRYLVKRTGEKVFLECVQDMDHENMFWYRQDPGLGLRLIYFSYDVKMKEKGDIPEGYSVSREKKERFSLILESASTNQTSMYLCASSWGLAPDTQYFGPGTRLTVL.

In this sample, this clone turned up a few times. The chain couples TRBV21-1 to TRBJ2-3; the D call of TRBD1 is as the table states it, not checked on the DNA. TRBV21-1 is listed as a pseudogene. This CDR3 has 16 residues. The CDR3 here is CASSREGTGGIDTQYF. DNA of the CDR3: TGTGCCAGCAGCAGAGAGGGGACAGGGGGAATAGATACGCAGTATTTT.

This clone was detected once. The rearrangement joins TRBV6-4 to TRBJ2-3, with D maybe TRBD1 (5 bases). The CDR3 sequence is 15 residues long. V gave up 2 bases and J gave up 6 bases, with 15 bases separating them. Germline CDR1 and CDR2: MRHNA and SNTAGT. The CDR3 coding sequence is TGTGCCAGCAGTGACGGGGCTGTACGGTCCGATACGCAGTATTTT. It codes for CASSDGAVRSDTQYF.

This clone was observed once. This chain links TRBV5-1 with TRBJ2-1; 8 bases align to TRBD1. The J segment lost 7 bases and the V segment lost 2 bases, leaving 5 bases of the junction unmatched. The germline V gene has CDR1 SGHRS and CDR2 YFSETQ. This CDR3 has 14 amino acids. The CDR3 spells CASSLRQGRNEQFF. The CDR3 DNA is TGCGCCAGCAGCTTAAGACAGGGGAGGAATGAGCAGTTCTTC.

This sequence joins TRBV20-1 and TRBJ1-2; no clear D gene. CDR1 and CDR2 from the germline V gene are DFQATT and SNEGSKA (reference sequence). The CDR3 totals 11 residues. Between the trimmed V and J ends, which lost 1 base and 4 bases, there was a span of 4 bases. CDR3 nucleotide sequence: TGCAGTGCTAGAGGGTCCTATGGCTACACCTTC. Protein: CSARGSYGYTF.

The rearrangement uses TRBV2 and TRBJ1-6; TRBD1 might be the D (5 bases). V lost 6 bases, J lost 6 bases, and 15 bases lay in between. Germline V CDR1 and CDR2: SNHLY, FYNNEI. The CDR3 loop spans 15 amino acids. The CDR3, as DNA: TGTGCCAGCAGGGGGCTACCGCCACTTAATTCACCCCTCCACTTT. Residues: CASRGLPPLNSPLHF.

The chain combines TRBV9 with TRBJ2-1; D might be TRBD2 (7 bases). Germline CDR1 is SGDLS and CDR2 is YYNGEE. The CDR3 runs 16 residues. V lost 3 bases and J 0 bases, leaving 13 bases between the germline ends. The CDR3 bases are TGTGCCAGCAGCGCGGGGGGCAGGAGCTCCTACAATGAGCAGTTCTTC. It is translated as CASSAGGRSSYNEQFF.

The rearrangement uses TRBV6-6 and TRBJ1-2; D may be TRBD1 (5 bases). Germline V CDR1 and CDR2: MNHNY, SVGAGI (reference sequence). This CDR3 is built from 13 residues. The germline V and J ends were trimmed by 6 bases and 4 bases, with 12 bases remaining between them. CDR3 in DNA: TGTGCCAGCAGGGACACAGGACCCTATGGCTACACCTTC. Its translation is CASRDTGPYGYTF.

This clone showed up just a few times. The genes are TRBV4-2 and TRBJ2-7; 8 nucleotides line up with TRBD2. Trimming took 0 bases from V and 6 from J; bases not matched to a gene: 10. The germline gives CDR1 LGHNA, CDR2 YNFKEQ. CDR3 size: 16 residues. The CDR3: CASSQDKTGGPSEQYF. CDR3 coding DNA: TGTGCCAGCAGCCAAGATAAGACGGGGGGGCCGAGCGAGCAGTACTTC.

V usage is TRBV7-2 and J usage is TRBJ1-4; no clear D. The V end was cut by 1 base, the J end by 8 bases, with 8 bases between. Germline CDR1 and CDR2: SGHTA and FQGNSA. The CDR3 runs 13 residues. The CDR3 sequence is CASSLVPGEKLFF. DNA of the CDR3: TGTGCCAGCAGCTTAGTCCCGGGGGAAAAACTGTTTTTT.

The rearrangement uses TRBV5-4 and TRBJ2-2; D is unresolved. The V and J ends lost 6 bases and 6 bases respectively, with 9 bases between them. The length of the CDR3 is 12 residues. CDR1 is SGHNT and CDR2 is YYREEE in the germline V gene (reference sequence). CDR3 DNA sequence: TGTGCCAGCAAGAAGGTGGCCGGGGAGCTGTTTTTT. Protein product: CASKKVAGELFF.

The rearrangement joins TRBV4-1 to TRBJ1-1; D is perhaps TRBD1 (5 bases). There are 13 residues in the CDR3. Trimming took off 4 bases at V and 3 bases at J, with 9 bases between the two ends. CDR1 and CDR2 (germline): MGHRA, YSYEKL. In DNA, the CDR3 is TGCGCCAGCAGCCCTCGGGGGGACACTGAAGCTTTCTTT. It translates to CASSPRGDTEAFF.

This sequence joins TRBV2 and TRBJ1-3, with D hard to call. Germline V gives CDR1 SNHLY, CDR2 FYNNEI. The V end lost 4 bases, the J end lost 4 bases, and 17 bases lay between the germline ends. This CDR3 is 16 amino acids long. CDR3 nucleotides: TGTGCCAGCAGTGGAACGGTGGACCGGACGGGAAACACCATATATTTT. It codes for CASSGTVDRTGNTIYF.

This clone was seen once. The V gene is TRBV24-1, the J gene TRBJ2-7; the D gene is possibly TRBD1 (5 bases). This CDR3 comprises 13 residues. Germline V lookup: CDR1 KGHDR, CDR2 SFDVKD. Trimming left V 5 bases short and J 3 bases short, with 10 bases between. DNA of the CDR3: TGTGCCACCAGTGGAGAGGACAACTACGAGCAGTACTTC. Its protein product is CATSGEDNYEQYF.

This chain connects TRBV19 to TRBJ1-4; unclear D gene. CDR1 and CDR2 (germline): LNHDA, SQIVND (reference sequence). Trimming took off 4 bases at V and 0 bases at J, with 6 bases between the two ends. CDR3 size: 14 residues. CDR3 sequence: CASSTPSTNEKLFF. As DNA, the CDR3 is TGTGCCAGTAGTACTCCGTCAACTAATGAAAAACTGTTTTTT. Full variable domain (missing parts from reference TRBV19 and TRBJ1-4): DGGITQSPKYLFRKEGQNVTLSCEQNLNHDAMYWYRQDPGQGLRLIYYSQIVNDFQKGDIAEGYSVSREKKESFPLTVTSAQKNPTAFYLCASSTPSTNEKLFFGSGTQLSVL.

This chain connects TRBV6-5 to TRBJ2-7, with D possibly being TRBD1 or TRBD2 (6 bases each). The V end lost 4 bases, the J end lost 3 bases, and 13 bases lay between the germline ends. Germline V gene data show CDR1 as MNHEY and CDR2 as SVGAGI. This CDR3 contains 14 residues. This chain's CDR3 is CASSSQGGRYEQYF. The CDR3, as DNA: TGTGCCAGCAGTTCACAGGGAGGCCGCTACGAGCAGTACTTC.

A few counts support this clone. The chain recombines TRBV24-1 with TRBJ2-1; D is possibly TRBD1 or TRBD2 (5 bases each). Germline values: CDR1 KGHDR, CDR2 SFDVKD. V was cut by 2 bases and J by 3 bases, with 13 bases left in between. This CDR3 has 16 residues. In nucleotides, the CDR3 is TGTGCCACCAGTGATTCCGGGACGGGTTACTACAATGAGCAGTTCTTC. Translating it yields CATSDSGTGYYNEQFF.

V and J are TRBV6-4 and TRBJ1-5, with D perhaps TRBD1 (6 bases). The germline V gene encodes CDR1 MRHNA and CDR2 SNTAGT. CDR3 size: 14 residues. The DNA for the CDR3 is TGTCGCCCTCGGCCCGGACAGCGCTGTCAGCCCCAGCATTTT. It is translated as CRPRPGQRCQPQHF.

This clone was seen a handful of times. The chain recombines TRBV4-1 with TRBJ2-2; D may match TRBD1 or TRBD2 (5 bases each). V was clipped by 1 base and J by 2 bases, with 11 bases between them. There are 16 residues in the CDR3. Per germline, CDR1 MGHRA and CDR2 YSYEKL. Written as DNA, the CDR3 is TGCGCCAGCAGCCAAGGGGCAGGGAGCAACACCGGGGAGCTGTTTTTT. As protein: CASSQGAGSNTGELFF.

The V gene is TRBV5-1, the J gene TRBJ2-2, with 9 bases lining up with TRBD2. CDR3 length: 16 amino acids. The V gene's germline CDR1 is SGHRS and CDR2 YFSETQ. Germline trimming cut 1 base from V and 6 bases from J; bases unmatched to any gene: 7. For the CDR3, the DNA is TGCGCCAGCAGCTTGTCAGCGGGGGGCAATGCCGGGGAGCTGTTTTTT. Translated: CASSLSAGGNAGELFF. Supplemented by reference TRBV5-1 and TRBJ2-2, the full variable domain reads KAGVTQTPRYLIKTRGQQVTLSCSPISGHRSVSWYQQTPGQGLQFLFEYFSETQRNKGNFPGRFSGRQFSNSRSEMNVSTLELGDSALYLCASSLSAGGNAGELFFGEGSRLTVL.

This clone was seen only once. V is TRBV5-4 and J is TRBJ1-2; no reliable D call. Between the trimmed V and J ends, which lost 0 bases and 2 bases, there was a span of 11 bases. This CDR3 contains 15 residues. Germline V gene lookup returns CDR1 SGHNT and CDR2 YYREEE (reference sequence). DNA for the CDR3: TGTGCCAGCAGCTTGGAGGGCAGACCGAACTATGGCTACACCTTC. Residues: CASSLEGRPNYGYTF.